This TCR beta chain was sequenced during a study of OX40 agonist ivuxolimab in advanced cancers. Repertoires were generated with immunoSEQ multiplex PCR, while TCRdb's copy carries only in-frame clones and drops some. There are about 77,000 clones in the sample; about 85% occur only once, and 0.66% lies in the top ten. Overall study results and limits: In a subset of nonresponders, normalized T-cell clonal expansion was also low.

Comment on this clone: Its antigen is unidentified.

The TCR was taken from an adult with an advanced solid tumor such as melanoma, head and neck, liver or kidney cancer. Sequenced here: CD4+ or CD8+ T cells sorted from blood, sampled in a trial of the OX40 agonist ivuxolimab.

This chain's CDR3 is CASSLDRRSVNTGELFF. In DNA form, the CDR3 reads TGTGCCAGCAGCTTAGATCGGCGGAGCGTGAACACCGGGGAGCTGTTTTTT. The gene calls are TRBV11-2 and TRBJ2-2; no definite D call. The V gene's germline CDR1 is SGHAT and CDR2 FQNNGV. The CDR3 has 17 residues. Between the trimmed V and J ends, which lost 0 bases and 1 base, there was a span of 12 bases. The full variable domain, rest sourced from reference TRBV11-2 and TRBJ2-2, is EAGVAQSPRYKIIEKRQSVAFWCNPISGHATLYWYQQILGQGPKLLIQFQNNGVVDDSQLPKDRFSAERLKGVDSTLKIQPAKLEDSAVYLCASSLDRRSVNTGELFFGEGSRLTVL.